This TCR delta chain derives from a study of γδ T cells in repeated Plasmodium falciparum infection. TCRdb re-called the multiplex PCR reads via CATT. The sample yields around 46,000 delta-chain clones, roughly 2% seen once. In this sample, this clone turned up a few times. A far larger clone is a single base away, which makes a read error likely. Other nucleotide sequences from this sample produce the same CDR3. Gammadelta T cells were flow-sorted from PBMC into Vgamma9/Vdelta2+ and Vdelta2-negative populations for bulk analysis. CDR3 size: 20 residues. Germline loops: CDR1 TSWWSYY, CDR2 QGS. V gene TRDV1 combines with J gene TRDJ1, with 8 bases identical to TRDD2. TCRdb is silent on the J gene; assignment here came from matching the DNA to germline. The sequencing sample was made of gamma-delta T cells from blood. The sequence derives from a pool of human donors (malaria-infected and uninfected, not separated). Here the CDR3 reads CALGEQKDFLRFRGLYKLIF. The CDR3 nucleotides read TGTGCTCTCGGGGAACAAAAAGACTTCCTACGTTTTCGGGGGCTCTATAAACTCATCTTT.